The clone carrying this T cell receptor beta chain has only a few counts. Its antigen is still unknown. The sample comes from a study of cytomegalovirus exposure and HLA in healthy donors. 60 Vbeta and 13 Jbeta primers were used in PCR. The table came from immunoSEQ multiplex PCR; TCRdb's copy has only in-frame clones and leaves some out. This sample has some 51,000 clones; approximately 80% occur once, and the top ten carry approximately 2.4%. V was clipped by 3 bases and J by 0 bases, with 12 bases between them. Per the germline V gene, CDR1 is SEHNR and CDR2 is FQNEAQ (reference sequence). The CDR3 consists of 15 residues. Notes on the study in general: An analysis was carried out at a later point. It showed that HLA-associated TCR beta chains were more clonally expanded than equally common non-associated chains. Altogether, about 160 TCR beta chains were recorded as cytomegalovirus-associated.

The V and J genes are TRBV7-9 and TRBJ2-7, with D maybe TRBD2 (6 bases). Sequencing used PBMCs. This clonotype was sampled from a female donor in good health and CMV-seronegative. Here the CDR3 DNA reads TGTGCCAGCAGCTTGCACGGGGGTCCCTCCTACGAGCAGTACTTC. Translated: CASSLHGGPSYEQYF.